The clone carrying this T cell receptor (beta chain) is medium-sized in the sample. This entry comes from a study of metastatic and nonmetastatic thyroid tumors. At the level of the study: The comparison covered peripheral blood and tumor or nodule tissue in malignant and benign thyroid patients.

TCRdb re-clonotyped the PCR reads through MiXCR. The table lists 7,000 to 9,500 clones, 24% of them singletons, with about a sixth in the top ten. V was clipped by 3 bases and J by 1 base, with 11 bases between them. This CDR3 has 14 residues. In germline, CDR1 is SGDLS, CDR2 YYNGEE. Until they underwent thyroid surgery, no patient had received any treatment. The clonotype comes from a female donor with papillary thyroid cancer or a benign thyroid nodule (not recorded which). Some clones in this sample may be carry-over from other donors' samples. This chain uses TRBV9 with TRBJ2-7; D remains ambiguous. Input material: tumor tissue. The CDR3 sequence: CASSGSDGSYEQYF. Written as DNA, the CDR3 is TGTGCCAGCAGCGGCTCAGACGGGTCCTACGAGCAGTACTTC.